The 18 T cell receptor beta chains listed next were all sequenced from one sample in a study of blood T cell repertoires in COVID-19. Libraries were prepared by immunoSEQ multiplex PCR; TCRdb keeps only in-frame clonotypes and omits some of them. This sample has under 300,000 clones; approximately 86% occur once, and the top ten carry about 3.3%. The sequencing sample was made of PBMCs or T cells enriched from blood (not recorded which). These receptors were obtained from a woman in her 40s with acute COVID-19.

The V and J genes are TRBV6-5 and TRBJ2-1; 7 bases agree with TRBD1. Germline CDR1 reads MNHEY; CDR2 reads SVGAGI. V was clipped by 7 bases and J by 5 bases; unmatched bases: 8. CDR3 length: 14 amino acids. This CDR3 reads CASMPGQRNNEQFF. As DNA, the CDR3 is TGTGCCAGCATGCCGGGACAGAGGAACAATGAGCAGTTCTTC.

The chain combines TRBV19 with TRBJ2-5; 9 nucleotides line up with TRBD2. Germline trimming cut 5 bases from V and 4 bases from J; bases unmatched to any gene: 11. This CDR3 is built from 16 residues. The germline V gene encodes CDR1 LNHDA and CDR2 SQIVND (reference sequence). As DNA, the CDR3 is TGTGCCAGTAGTCGGCGCGGGAGGGCTGAGGGAGAGACCCAGTACTTC. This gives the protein CASSRRGRAEGETQYF.

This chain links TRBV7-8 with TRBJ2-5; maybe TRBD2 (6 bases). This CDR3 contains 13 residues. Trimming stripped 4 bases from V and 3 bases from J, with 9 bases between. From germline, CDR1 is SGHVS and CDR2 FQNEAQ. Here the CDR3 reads CASSSTREETQYF. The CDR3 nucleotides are TGTGCCAGCAGCTCGACTAGAGAAGAGACCCAGTACTTC.

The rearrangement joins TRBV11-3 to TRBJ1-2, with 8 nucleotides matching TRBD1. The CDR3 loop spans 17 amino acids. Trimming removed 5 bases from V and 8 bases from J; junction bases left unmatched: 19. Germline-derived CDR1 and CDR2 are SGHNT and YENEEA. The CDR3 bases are TGTGCCAGCAGCCAGAGTTGGGGCGACAGGGGAGAGGAAGGCTACACCTTC. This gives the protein CASSQSWGDRGEEGYTF.

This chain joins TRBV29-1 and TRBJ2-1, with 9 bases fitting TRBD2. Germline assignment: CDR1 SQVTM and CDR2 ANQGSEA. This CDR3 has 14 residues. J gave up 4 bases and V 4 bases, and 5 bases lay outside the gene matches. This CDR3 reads CSVGGTSRYNEQFF. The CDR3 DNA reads TGCAGCGTTGGCGGGACTAGCCGATACAATGAGCAGTTCTTC.

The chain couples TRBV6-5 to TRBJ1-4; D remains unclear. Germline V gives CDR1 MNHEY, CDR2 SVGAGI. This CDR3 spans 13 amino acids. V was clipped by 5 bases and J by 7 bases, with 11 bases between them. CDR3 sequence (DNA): TGTGCCAGCAGTCTTACAGCATCTGAAAAACTGTTTTTT. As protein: CASSLTASEKLFF.

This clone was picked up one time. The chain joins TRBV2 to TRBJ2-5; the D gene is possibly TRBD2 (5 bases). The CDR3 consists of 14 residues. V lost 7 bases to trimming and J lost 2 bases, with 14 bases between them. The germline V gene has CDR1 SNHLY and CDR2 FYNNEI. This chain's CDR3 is CASIESGFQETQYF. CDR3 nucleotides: TGTGCCAGCATCGAAAGCGGTTTTCAAGAGACCCAGTACTTC.

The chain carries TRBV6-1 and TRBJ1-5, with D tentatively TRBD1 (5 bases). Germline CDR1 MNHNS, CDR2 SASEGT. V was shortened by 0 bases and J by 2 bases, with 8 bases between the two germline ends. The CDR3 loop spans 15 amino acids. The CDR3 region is CASSEALGGNQPQHF. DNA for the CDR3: TGTGCCAGCAGTGAAGCGTTAGGGGGCAATCAGCCCCAGCATTTT.

The CDR3 nucleotides are TGCGCCAGCAGCGGGGGGACAGGGGTGAACTACGAGCAGTACTTC. Encoded protein: CASSGGTGVNYEQYF. The V and J genes are TRBV5-1 and TRBJ2-7, with 10 bases lining up with TRBD1. Per germline, CDR1 SGHRS and CDR2 YFSETQ. The V and J ends lost 4 bases and 3 bases, in that order; junction bases with no gene match: 7. CDR3 size: 15 residues. Together with reference TRBV5-1 and TRBJ2-7, the CDR3 gives the full variable domain: KAGVTQTPRYLIKTRGQQVTLSCSPISGHRSVSWYQQTPGQGLQFLFEYFSETQRNKGNFPGRFSGRQFSNSRSEMNVSTLELGDSALYLCASSGGTGVNYEQYFGPGTRLTVT.

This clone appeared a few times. CDR3 in DNA: TGTGCCAGCAGTGACTTTAGCGGGAATAGATACAATGAGCAGTTCTTC. This translates into CASSDFSGNRYNEQFF. The chain joins TRBV6-4 to TRBJ2-1, with TRBD2 identical over 8 bases. The V segment lost 1 base and the J segment 4 bases; nucleotides outside the gene matches: 6. CDR1 and CDR2 from the germline V gene are MRHNA and SNTAGT. This CDR3 contains 16 residues.

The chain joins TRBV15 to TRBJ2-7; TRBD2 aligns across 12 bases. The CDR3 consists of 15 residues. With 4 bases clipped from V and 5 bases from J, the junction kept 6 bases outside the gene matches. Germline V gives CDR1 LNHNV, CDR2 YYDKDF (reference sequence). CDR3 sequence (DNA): TGTGCCACCAGCAAAGGACTAGCGGGAAGCCACGAGCAGTACTTC. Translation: CATSKGLAGSHEQYF.

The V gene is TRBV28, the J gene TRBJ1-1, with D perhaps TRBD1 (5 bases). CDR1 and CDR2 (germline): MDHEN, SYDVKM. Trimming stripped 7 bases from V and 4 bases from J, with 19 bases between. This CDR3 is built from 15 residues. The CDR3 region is CASTVALGLGTEAFF. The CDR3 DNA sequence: TGTGCCAGCACCGTAGCTTTGGGGCTCGGCACTGAAGCTTTCTTT.

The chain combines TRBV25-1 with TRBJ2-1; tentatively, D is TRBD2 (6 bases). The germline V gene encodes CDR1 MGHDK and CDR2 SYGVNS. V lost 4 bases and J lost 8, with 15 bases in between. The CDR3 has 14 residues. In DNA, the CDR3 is TGTGCCAGCAGTGTCTTCGCGGGAACATATGAGCAGTTCTTC. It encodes CASSVFAGTYEQFF. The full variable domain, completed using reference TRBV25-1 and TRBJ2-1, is EADIYQTPRYLVIGTGKKITLECSQTMGHDKMYWYQQDPGMELHLIHYSYGVNSTEKGDLSSESTVSRIRTEHFPLTLESARPSHTSQYLCASSVFAGTYEQFFGPGTRLTVL.

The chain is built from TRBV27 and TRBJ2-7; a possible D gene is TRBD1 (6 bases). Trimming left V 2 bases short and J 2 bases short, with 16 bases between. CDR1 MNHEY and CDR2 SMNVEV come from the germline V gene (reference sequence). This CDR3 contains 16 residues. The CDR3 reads CASSLISGDHTYEQYF. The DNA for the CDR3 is TGTGCCAGCAGTTTAATATCAGGGGACCACACCTACGAGCAGTACTTC.

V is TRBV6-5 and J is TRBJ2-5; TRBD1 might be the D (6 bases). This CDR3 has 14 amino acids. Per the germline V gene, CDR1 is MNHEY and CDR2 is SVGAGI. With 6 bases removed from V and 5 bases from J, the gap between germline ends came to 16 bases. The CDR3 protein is CASSGTFGEETQYF. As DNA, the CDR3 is TGTGCCAGCAGCGGGACATTCGGGGAGGAGACCCAGTACTTC.

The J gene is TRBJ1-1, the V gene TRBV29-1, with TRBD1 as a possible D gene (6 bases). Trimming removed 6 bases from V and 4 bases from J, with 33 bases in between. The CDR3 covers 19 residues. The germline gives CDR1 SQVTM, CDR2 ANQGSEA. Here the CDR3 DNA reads TGCAGCGTGCCCAAAAGTCTGTTGCGCGGCAGGGGAGGGAGCACTGAAGCTTTCTTT. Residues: CSVPKSLLRGRGGSTEAFF.

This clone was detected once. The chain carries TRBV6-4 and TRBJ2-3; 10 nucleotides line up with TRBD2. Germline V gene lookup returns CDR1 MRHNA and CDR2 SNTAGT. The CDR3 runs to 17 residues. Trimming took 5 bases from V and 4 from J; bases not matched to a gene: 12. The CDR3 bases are TGTGCCAGCAGTCCGGCCCCAGCGGGAGGGGGGGCAGATACGCAGTATTTT. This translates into CASSPAPAGGGADTQYF.

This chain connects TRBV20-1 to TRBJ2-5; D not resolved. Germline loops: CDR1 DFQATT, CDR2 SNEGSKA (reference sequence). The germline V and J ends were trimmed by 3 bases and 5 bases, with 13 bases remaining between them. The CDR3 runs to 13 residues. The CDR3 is CSASSLVRETQYF. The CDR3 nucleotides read TGCAGTGCTAGTAGCTTAGTACGGGAGACCCAGTACTTC.